Each of the 20 T cell receptor beta chains below was sequenced from the same sample in a study of spatial heterogeneity in lung cancer. TCRdb re-called the 5' RACE reads with MiXCR, one entry per CDR3 protein. The profile shows under 80,000 distinct CDR3 sequences, roughly 6.4% of them singletons. Time point indicated: sample taken at primary tumor resection. Sequencing used PBMCs, obtained at surgery. The receptor set was obtained from a female donor with early-stage non-small cell lung cancer.

This clonotype was detected many times. The rearrangement joins TRBV12-3 or TRBV12-4 to TRBJ2-1, with D perhaps matching TRBD2 (5 bases). Trimming pared 4 bases from V and 14 bases from J, leaving 12 bases between. CDR3 length equals 11 residues. In DNA form, the CDR3 reads TGTGCCAGCAGTTCCGCTCCGGGAAAGTTCTTC. Residues: CASSSAPGKFF.

At least ten counts were recorded for this clonotype. The CDR3 sequence: CASSQVRSWEDTEAFF. CDR3 in DNA: TGTGCCAGCAGCCAAGTGAGGAGCTGGGAGGACACTGAAGCTTTCTTT. The V gene is TRBV14, the J gene TRBJ1-1, with D unresolved. The V gene's germline CDR1 is SGHDN and CDR2 FVKESK. Trimming took off 1 base at V and 3 bases at J, with 15 bases between the two ends. The length of the CDR3 is 16 residues.

V gene TRBV24-1 combines with J gene TRBJ2-3; 8 bases align to TRBD1. Germline values: CDR1 KGHDR, CDR2 SFDVKD. The J segment lost 4 bases and the V segment lost 1 base, leaving 3 bases of the junction unmatched. The CDR3 consists of 15 residues. The CDR3 spells CATSDFRQGPDTQYF. The CDR3 DNA reads as TGTGCCACCAGTGATTTCCGACAGGGGCCAGATACGCAGTATTTT.

This clonotype was counted at least ten times. The chain recombines TRBV4-1 with TRBJ2-3; D is unclear. The CDR3 has 14 residues. V lost 1 base to trimming and J lost 5 bases, with 10 bases between them. CDR1 and CDR2 (germline): MGHRA, YSYEKL. The CDR3 sequence: CASSQVIIGDTQYF. DNA for the CDR3: TGCGCCAGCAGCCAAGTGATCATTGGAGATACGCAGTATTTT.

Only a few counts were recorded for this clonotype. The chain recombines TRBV4-1 with TRBJ1-4; possible D gene TRBD1, 5 bases. Germline V gene sequence: CDR1 MGHRA, CDR2 YSYEKL. The CDR3 is 14 amino acids. V was shortened by 8 bases and J by 7 bases, with 17 bases between the two germline ends. The chain's CDR3 is CASGGGIVLEKLFF. DNA for the CDR3: TGCGCCAGCGGTGGGGGAATCGTCCTTGAAAAACTGTTTTTT.

This clonotype was counted ten times or more. The chain links TRBV19 to TRBJ2-7, with 8 nucleotides matching TRBD1. This CDR3 region has 13 residues. With 6 bases clipped from V and 9 bases from J, the junction kept 10 bases outside the gene matches. The germline gives CDR1 LNHDA, CDR2 SQIVND (reference sequence). DNA of the CDR3: TGTGCCAGTAGACCCGGACAGGGTACGGCGCAGTACTTC. Translation: CASRPGQGTAQYF.

This clonotype came up a few times. The CDR3 sequence: CASSRAPRRADTQYF. DNA of the CDR3: TGTGCCAGCAGCCGAGCACCTAGGAGGGCAGATACGCAGTATTTT. The chain joins TRBV14 to TRBJ2-3; the D gene is possibly TRBD2 (6 bases). V was shortened by 4 bases and J by 4 bases, with 15 bases between the two germline ends. The V gene's germline CDR1 is SGHDN and CDR2 FVKESK. This CDR3 is built from 15 residues.

This clonotype showed up many times. The chain carries TRBV6-2 or TRBV6-3 and TRBJ2-7, with a weak D call TRBD2 (5 bases). Germline V CDR1 and CDR2: MNHEY, SVGEGT. Trimming removed 11 bases from V and 7 bases from J, with 9 bases in between. The CDR3 has 9 amino acids. The CDR3 spells CARPGEQYV. In DNA form, the CDR3 reads TGTGCCCGCCCGGGGGAGCAGTACGTC.

This clonotype was seen repeatedly, ten times or more. The rearrangement links TRBV2 to TRBJ1-6; D gene uncertain. This CDR3 is built from 15 residues. Germline CDR1 SNHLY, CDR2 FYNNEI. Trimming stripped 5 bases from V and 9 bases from J, with 17 bases between. In DNA, the CDR3 is TGTGCCAGCAGTCAATACACCGGGGAGAGTTCACCCCTCCACTTT. Translating it yields CASSQYTGESSPLHF.

This clonotype was recorded at least ten times. The chain carries TRBV20-1 and TRBJ2-2; D remains unclear. The germline gives CDR1 DFQATT, CDR2 SNEGSKA (reference sequence). The ends were cut back, 0 bases at V and 6 bases at J, with 17 bases in the middle. The CDR3 spans 16 residues. CDR3 region: CSARDRIGLLAGELFF. CDR3 DNA sequence: TGCAGTGCTAGAGATAGGATCGGGCTCCTAGCCGGGGAGCTGTTTTTT.

The chain joins TRBV3-1 to TRBJ2-1; 11 positions match TRBD2. After removal of 6 bases from V and 10 bases from J, the junction contained 11 bases not matched to a gene. The CDR3 consists of 15 residues. CDR1 LGHDT and CDR2 YNNKEL come from the germline V gene (reference sequence). The DNA of the CDR3 is TGTGCCAGCAGGGGAACGGGACTAGCGGTGGAGGAGCAGTTCTTC. Amino acid sequence: CASRGTGLAVEEQFF.

This clonotype occurred many times. This chain joins TRBV25-1 and TRBJ2-7, with D unresolved. Germline CDR1 and CDR2: MGHDK and SYGVNS. The germline V and J ends were trimmed by 6 bases and 6 bases, with 24 bases remaining between them. This CDR3 has 16 residues. The CDR3 loop is CASSLIQSTLSGEQYF. CDR3 bases: TGTGCCAGCAGCCTAATCCAGTCCACTTTGTCGGGCGAGCAGTACTTC.

This CDR3 is CASSREGTAYSPLHF. CDR3 sequence (DNA): TGTGCCAGCAGCCGCGAGGGTACGGCGTATTCACCCCTCCACTTT. The rearrangement joins TRBV7-2 to TRBJ1-6; D gene ambiguous. Germline V CDR1 and CDR2: SGHTA, FQGNSA. The CDR3 is made up of 15 amino acids. V lost 5 bases and J 8 bases, leaving 16 bases between the germline ends.

This clonotype was picked up a small number of times. V gene TRBV5-6 combines with J gene TRBJ2-7, with a tentative D call TRBD1 (5 bases). Germline V gene data show CDR1 as SGHDT and CDR2 as YYEEEE. Deletions cut 1 base from V and 2 bases from J, with 10 bases between. The CDR3 has 14 amino acids. The CDR3 here is CASSLFTTAYEQYV. The CDR3 DNA reads TGTGCCAGCAGCTTGTTCACGACAGCCTACGAGCAGTACGTC.

The rearrangement uses TRBV11-1 and TRBJ2-6, with D maybe TRBD1 (5 bases). The CDR3 is made up of 18 amino acids. In germline, CDR1 is SGHAT, CDR2 FQDESV (reference sequence). V lost 5 bases, J lost 0 bases, and 17 bases lay in between. The CDR3 bases are TGTGCCAGCAGCATGGACACGCGGCCGAGCTCTGGGGCCAACGTCCTGACTTTC. Translated: CASSMDTRPSSGANVLTF.

Comments on this clonotype: Since a much larger clone is just one base distant, this may be a read error. The chain is built from TRBV14 and TRBJ1-4; a possible D gene is TRBD1 (5 bases). Germline loops: CDR1 SGHDN, CDR2 FVKESK. The CDR3 has 17 residues. The CDR3, as DNA: TGTGCCAACAGCCCCGACGGGGGACGAGCAACTAATGAAAAACTGTTTTTT. It translates to CANSPDGGRATNEKLFF.

The rearrangement links TRBV11-3 to TRBJ2-5; D assignment may be TRBD1 or TRBD2 (5 bases each). The CDR3 has 14 amino acids. V was cut by 5 bases and J by 7 bases, with 17 bases left in between. Germline V lookup: CDR1 SGHNT, CDR2 YENEEA. For the CDR3, the DNA is TGTGCCAGCAGCCCGGGACGGACGACGGGGACCCAGTACTTC. It yields the protein CASSPGRTTGTQYF.

Ten or more counts support this clonotype. The rearrangement uses TRBV12-3 or TRBV12-4 and TRBJ2-7; D is unclear. This CDR3 region has 12 residues. The V gene lost 5 bases and the J gene lost 3 bases, with 8 bases spanning the gap. Here the CDR3 reads CASSLQVYEQYF. Here the CDR3 DNA reads TGTGCCAGCAGTCTGCAGGTCTACGAGCAGTACTTC.

This clonotype has ten or more counts. This chain links TRBV20-1 with TRBJ2-7, with TRBD1 matching over 9 bases. CDR3 length: 14 amino acids. Germline CDR1 DFQATT, CDR2 SNEGSKA (reference sequence). V shed 6 bases and J 3 bases; nucleotides not matched to a gene: 9. The CDR3 protein is CSAAPGTGSYEQYV. CDR3 nucleotide sequence: TGCAGTGCCGCCCCCGGGACAGGGAGCTACGAGCAGTACGTC.

The rearrangement joins TRBV18 to TRBJ1-1, with TRBD1 as a possible D gene (5 bases). CDR3 length: 15 amino acids. V lost 2 bases, J lost 3 bases, and 13 bases lay in between. CDR1 is KGHSH and CDR2 is LQKENI in the germline V gene. CDR3 protein: CASSPTQAGHTEAFF. The CDR3 DNA is TGTGCCAGCTCACCAACCCAGGCGGGACACACTGAAGCTTTCTTT.